This is a list of T cell receptor beta chains from one sample in a study of neurological immune-mediated disorders. TCRdb passed the 5' RACE reads through MiXCR, listing each CDR3 protein once. In the table there are roughly 80,000 distinct CDR3 sequences, about 5.6% of which are singletons. Sequencing was carried out using PBMCs. These receptors were taken from a woman in her sixties with multiple sclerosis. Both conserved end residues are part of each CDR3. The order of the fields is V gene, D gene, J gene, clone size, CDR3 protein, CDR3 DNA. A D gene is named only where the DNA matches it firmly. The size of a clone is reported for some rows only, either as once, few or many, or as a class for expanded clones.

v_call: TRBV7-7
d_call: TRBD1
j_call: TRBJ2-7
clone_size: many
cdr3_aa: CASSLGGRGTGMTYEQYF
cdr3_nt: TGTGCCAGCAGCTTAGGGGGGAGGGGGACAGGGATGACCTACGAGCAGTACTTC

v_call: TRBV27
d_call: -
j_call: TRBJ1-6
clone_size: many
cdr3_aa: CASSSPYNSPLHF
cdr3_nt: TGTGCCAGCAGTTCCCCCTATAATTCACCCCTCCACTTT

v_call: TRBV10-2
d_call: TRBD1
j_call: TRBJ1-1
clone_size: many
cdr3_aa: CASSGDSQAFF
cdr3_nt: TGCGCCAGCAGTGGGGACAGTCAAGCTTTCTTT

v_call: TRBV20-1
d_call: -
j_call: TRBJ2-1
clone_size: many
cdr3_aa: CSARGALSYNEQFF
cdr3_nt: TGCAGTGCTCGGGGGGCTTTGTCTTACAATGAGCAGTTCTTC

v_call: TRBV15
d_call: TRBD1
j_call: TRBJ2-2
clone_size: many
cdr3_aa: CATSRAWTGERTGELFF
cdr3_nt: TGTGCCACCAGCAGAGCCTGGACAGGGGAGAGGACCGGGGAGCTGTTTTTT

v_call: TRBV5-1
d_call: -
j_call: TRBJ1-4
clone_size: many
cdr3_aa: CASSLAGRRGIEKLFF
cdr3_nt: TGCGCCAGCAGCTTGGCGGGCAGGAGAGGTATCGAAAAACTGTTTTTT

v_call: TRBV15
d_call: TRBD2
j_call: TRBJ2-2
clone_size: many
cdr3_aa: CATSNLFSGGAFNTGELFF
cdr3_nt: TGTGCCACCAGCAATCTTTTTAGCGGGGGGGCCTTCAACACCGGGGAGCTGTTTTTT

v_call: TRBV12-3/TRBV12-4
d_call: -
j_call: TRBJ2-7
clone_size: -
cdr3_aa: CASSLVGGLGEQYF
cdr3_nt: TGTGCCAGCAGTTTAGTAGGGGGGCTGGGGGAGCAGTACTTC

v_call: TRBV20-1
d_call: TRBD1
j_call: TRBJ2-7
clone_size: many
cdr3_aa: CSARDQTGRYEQYF
cdr3_nt: TGCAGTGCTAGAGATCAGACAGGGCGATACGAGCAGTACTTC

v_call: TRBV7-9
d_call: -
j_call: TRBJ1-2
clone_size: -
cdr3_aa: CASSLAQGPGYTF
cdr3_nt: TGTGCCAGCAGCCTGGCCCAGGGGCCGGGCTACACCTTC

v_call: TRBV5-1
d_call: -
j_call: TRBJ1-6
clone_size: many
cdr3_aa: CASSGDAFNSPLHF
cdr3_nt: TGCGCCAGCAGCGGGGACGCCTTTAATTCACCCCTCCACTTT

v_call: TRBV2
d_call: -
j_call: TRBJ1-2
clone_size: many
cdr3_aa: CASSWDQFGYTF
cdr3_nt: TGTGCCAGCAGTTGGGACCAATTTGGCTACACCTTC

v_call: TRBV20-1
d_call: -
j_call: TRBJ1-6
clone_size: many
cdr3_aa: CSARQGSSPLHF
cdr3_nt: TGCAGTGCTCGTCAGGGGTCATCACCCCTCCACTTT

v_call: TRBV5-1
d_call: TRBD2
j_call: TRBJ2-5
clone_size: many
cdr3_aa: CASSPEAGRGIKTQYF
cdr3_nt: TGCGCCAGCAGCCCGGAGGCGGGGAGGGGCATCAAGACGCAGTACTTC

v_call: TRBV3-1
d_call: -
j_call: TRBJ1-4
clone_size: many
cdr3_aa: CASSQVTLSQGTPAAGGEKLFF
cdr3_nt: TGTGCCAGCAGCCAAGTAACCTTGAGCCAGGGGACCCCGGCCGCGGGGGGTGAAAAACTGTTTTTT

v_call: TRBV7-9
d_call: -
j_call: TRBJ1-1
clone_size: many
cdr3_aa: CASSPATGRNTEAFF
cdr3_nt: TGTGCCAGCAGCCCGGCGACAGGCCGGAACACTGAAGCTTTCTTT

v_call: TRBV5-1
d_call: -
j_call: TRBJ2-2
clone_size: many
cdr3_aa: CASSLDVTRQANTGELFF
cdr3_nt: TGCGCCAGCAGCTTGGACGTTACCCGACAGGCGAACACCGGGGAGCTGTTTTTT

v_call: TRBV15
d_call: -
j_call: TRBJ2-5
clone_size: -
cdr3_aa: CATSREAGCQETQYF
cdr3_nt: TGTGCCACCAGCAGAGAAGCAGGGTGCCAAGAGACACAGTACTTC

v_call: TRBV2
d_call: -
j_call: TRBJ1-5
clone_size: few
cdr3_aa: CASSEEGYSNQPQHF
cdr3_nt: TGTGCCAGCAGTGAAGAAGGGTATAGCAATCAGCCCCAGCATTTT

v_call: TRBV20-1
d_call: TRBD2
j_call: TRBJ2-4
clone_size: many
cdr3_aa: CSARPGLAGTKNIQYF
cdr3_nt: TGCAGTGCTAGGCCGGGACTAGCGGGTACCAAAAACATTCAGTACTTC

v_call: TRBV6-2/TRBV6-3
d_call: -
j_call: TRBJ1-5
clone_size: many
cdr3_aa: CASTNGWGNQPQHF
cdr3_nt: TGTGCCAGCACAAACGGCTGGGGCAATCAGCCCCAGCATTTT

v_call: TRBV28
d_call: -
j_call: TRBJ2-5
clone_size: many
cdr3_aa: CASSSYLGETQYF
cdr3_nt: TGTGCCAGCAGTTCATACCTGGGAGAGACCCAGTACTTC

v_call: TRBV6-5
d_call: TRBD2
j_call: TRBJ2-1
clone_size: many
cdr3_aa: CASSFLPLAGGYNEQFF
cdr3_nt: TGTGCCAGCAGTTTTCTTCCTCTAGCGGGGGGATACAATGAGCAGTTCTTC

v_call: TRBV12-3/TRBV12-4
d_call: TRBD2
j_call: TRBJ2-2
clone_size: many
cdr3_aa: CASSPAGVGSGELFF
cdr3_nt: TGTGCCAGCAGCCCAGCGGGGGTTGGCTCCGGGGAGCTGTTTTTT

v_call: TRBV5-6
d_call: -
j_call: TRBJ1-5
clone_size: many
cdr3_aa: CASSLEGQNIRGPQHF
cdr3_nt: TGTGCCAGCAGCTTGGAAGGACAGAACATCCGAGGCCCCCAGCATTTT

v_call: TRBV28
d_call: -
j_call: TRBJ2-7
clone_size: many
cdr3_aa: CASRVSGVSTGEQYF
cdr3_nt: TGTGCCAGCAGGGTTAGTGGGGTTAGTACGGGCGAGCAGTACTTC

v_call: TRBV10-2
d_call: TRBD2
j_call: TRBJ2-3
clone_size: many
cdr3_aa: CASRARGGDTQYF
cdr3_nt: TGCGCCAGCAGGGCTCGCGGGGGAGATACGCAGTATTTT

v_call: TRBV20-1
d_call: -
j_call: TRBJ1-6
clone_size: many
cdr3_aa: CSASGSQGNSPLHF
cdr3_nt: TGCAGTGCTAGCGGTTCACAGGGCAATTCACCCCTCCACTTT

v_call: TRBV7-9
d_call: TRBD2
j_call: TRBJ2-1
clone_size: -
cdr3_aa: CASSWEGLGYNEQFF
cdr3_nt: TGTGCCAGCAGCTGGGAGGGTTTAGGGTACAATGAGCAGTTCTTC